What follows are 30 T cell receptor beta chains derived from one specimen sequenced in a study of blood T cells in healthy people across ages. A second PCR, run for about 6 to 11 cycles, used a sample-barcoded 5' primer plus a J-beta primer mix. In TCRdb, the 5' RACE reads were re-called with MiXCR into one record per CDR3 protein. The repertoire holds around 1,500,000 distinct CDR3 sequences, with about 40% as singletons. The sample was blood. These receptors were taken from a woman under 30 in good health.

CDR3 protein: CASSFWTAGGDEQFF. The DNA of the CDR3 is TGTGCCAGCAGCTTTTGGACAGCCGGGGGCGATGAGCAGTTCTTC. This chain uses TRBV7-9 with TRBJ2-1; the D gene could be TRBD1 or TRBD2 (6 bases each). Trimming shortened V by 3 bases and J by 8 bases, and 17 bases separated the two germline ends. Germline V gene data show CDR1 as SEHNR and CDR2 as FQNEAQ (reference sequence). The CDR3 has 15 amino acids.

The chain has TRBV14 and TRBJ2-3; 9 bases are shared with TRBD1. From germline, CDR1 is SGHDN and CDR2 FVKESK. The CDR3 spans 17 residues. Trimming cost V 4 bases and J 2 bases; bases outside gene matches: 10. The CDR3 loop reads CASSRTPGTGYTDTQYF. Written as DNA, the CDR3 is TGTGCCAGCAGCCGAACCCCCGGGACAGGGTACACAGATACGCAGTATTTT.

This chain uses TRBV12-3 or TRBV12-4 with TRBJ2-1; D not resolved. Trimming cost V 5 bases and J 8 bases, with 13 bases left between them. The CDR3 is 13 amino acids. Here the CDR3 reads CASSPGFNHEQFF. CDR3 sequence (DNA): TGTGCCAGCAGTCCAGGATTTAACCATGAGCAGTTCTTC.

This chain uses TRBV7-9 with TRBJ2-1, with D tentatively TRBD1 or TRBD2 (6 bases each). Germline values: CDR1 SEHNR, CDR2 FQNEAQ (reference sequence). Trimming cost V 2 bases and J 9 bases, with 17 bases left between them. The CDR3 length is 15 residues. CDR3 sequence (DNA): TGTGCCAGCAGCTTAAACGGGGGCCCCTCGGGTGAGCAGTTCTTC. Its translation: CASSLNGGPSGEQFF. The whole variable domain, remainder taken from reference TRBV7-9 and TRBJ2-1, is DTGVSQNPRHKITKRGQNVTFRCDPISEHNRLYWYRQTLGQGPEFLTYFQNEAQLEKSRLLSDRFSAERPKGSFSTLEIQRTEQGDSAMYLCASSLNGGPSGEQFFGPGTRLTVL.

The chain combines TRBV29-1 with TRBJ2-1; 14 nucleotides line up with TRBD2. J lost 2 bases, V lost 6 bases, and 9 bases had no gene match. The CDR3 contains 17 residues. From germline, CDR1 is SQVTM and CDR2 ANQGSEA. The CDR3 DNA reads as TGCAGCGTCGAGGGACTAGCGGGAGCCGAAACCTACAATGAGCAGTTCTTC. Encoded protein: CSVEGLAGAETYNEQFF.

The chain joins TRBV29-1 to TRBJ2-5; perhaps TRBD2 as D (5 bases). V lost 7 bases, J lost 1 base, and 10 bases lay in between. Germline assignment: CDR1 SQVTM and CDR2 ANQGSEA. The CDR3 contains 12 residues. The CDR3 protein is CSAERSQETQYF. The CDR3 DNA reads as TGCAGCGCCGAGCGGAGCCAAGAGACCCAGTACTTC. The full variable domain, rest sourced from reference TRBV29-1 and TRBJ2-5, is SAVISQKPSRDICQRGTSLTIQCQVDSQVTMMFWYRQQPGQSLTLIATANQGSEATYESGFVIDKFPISRPNLTFSTLTVSNMSPEDSSIYLCSAERSQETQYFGPGTRLLVL.

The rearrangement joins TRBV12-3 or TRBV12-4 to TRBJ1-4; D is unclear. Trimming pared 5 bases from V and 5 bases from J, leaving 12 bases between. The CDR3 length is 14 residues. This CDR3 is CASSEGIRNEKLFF. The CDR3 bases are TGTGCCAGCAGTGAGGGTATACGGAATGAAAAACTGTTTTTT.

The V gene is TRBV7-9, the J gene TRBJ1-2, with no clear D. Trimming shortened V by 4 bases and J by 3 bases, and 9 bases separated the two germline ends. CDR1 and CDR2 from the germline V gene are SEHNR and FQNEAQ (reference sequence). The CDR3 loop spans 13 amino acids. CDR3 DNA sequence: TGTGCCAGCAGCTCGCTGGCCGACTATGGCTACACCTTC. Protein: CASSSLADYGYTF.

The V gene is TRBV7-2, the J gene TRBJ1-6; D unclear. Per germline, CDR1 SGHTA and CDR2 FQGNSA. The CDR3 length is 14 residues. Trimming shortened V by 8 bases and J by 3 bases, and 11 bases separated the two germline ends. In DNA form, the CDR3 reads TGTGCCAGCGACGGAGGAAACTATAATTCACCCCTCCACTTT. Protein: CASDGGNYNSPLHF. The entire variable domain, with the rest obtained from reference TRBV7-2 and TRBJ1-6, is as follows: GAGVSQSPSNKVTEKGKDVELRCDPISGHTALYWYRQSLGQGLEFLIYFQGNSAPDKSGLPSDRFSAERTGGSVSTLTIQRTQQEDSAVYLCASDGGNYNSPLHFGNGTRLTVT.

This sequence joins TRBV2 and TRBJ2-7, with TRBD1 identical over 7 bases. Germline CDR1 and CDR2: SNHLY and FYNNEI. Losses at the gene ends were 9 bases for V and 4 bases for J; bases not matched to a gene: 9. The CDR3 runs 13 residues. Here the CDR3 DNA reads TGTGCCAGTTTAGACAGGGTACGGTACGAGCAGTACTTC. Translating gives CASLDRVRYEQYF.

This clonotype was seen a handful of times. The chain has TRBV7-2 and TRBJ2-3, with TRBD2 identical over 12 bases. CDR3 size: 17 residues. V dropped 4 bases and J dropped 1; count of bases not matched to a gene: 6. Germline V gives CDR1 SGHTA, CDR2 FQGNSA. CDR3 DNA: TGTGCCAGCAGCTACCCTAGCGGGGGGGCCCGCACAGATACGCAGTATTTT. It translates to CASSYPSGGARTDTQYF.

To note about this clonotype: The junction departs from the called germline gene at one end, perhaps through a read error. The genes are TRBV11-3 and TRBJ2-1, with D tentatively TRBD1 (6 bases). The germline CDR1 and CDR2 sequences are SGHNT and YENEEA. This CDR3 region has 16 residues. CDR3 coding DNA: TGTGCCAACAGCCCAGGACAGTTTGGAGTCTACAATGAGCAGTTCTTC. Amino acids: CANSPGQFGVYNEQFF.

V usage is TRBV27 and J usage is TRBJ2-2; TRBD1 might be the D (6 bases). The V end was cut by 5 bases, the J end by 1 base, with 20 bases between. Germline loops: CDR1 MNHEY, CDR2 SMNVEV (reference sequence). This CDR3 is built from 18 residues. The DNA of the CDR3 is TGTGCCAGCAGTCTACTCCTACCCAGGGGACAGAACACCGGGGAGCTGTTTTTT. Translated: CASSLLLPRGQNTGELFF.

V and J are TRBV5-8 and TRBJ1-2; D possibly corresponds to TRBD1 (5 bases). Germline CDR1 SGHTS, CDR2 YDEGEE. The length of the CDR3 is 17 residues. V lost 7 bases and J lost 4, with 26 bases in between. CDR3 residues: CASFQWLGPAPGYGYTF. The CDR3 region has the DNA TGTGCCAGCTTCCAGTGGTTGGGACCTGCCCCGGGCTATGGCTACACCTTC.

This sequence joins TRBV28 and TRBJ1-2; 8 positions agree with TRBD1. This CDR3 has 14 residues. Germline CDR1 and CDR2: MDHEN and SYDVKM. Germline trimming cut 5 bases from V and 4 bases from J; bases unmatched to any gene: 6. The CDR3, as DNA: TGTGCCAGCAGTGGGGGACAGGTTAGCTATGGCTACACCTTC. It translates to CASSGGQVSYGYTF.

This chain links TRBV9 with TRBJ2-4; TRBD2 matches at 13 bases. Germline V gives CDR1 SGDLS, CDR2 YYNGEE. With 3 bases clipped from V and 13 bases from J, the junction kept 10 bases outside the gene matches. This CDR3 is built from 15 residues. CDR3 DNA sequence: TGTGCCAGCAGCGGCACTAGCGGGGGGGCTCGGGAGCAGTACTTC. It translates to CASSGTSGGAREQYF.

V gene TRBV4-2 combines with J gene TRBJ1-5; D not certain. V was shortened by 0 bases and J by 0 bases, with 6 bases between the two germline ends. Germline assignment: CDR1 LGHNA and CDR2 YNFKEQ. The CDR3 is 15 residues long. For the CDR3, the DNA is TGTGCCAGCAGCCAAGAGCCAGATAGCAATCAGCCCCAGCATTTT. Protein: CASSQEPDSNQPQHF.

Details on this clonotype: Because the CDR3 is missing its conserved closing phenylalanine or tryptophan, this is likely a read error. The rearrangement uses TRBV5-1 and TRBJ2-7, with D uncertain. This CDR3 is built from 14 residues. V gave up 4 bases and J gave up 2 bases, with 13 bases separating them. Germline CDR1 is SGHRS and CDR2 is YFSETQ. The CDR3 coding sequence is TGCGCCAGCAGCCCGGACCATGCCCCCTACGAGCAGTACTCC. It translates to CASSPDHAPYEQYS.

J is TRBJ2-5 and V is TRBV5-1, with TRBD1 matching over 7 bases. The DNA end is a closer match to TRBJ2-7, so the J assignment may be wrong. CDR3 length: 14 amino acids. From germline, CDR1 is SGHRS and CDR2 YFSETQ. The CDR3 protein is CASSLFDRVNEQYF. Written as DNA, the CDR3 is TGCGCCAGCAGCTTGTTTGACAGGGTGAACGAGCAGTACTTC.

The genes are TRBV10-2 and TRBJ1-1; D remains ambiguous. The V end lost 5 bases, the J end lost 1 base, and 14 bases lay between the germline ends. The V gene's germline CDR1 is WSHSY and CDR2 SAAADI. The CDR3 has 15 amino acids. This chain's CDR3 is CASSSGVTGNTEAFF. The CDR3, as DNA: TGCGCCAGCAGTTCCGGAGTGACTGGGAACACTGAAGCTTTCTTT.

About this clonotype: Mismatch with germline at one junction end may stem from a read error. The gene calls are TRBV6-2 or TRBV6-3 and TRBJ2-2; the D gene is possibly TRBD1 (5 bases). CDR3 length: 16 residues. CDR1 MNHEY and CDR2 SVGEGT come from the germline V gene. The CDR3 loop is CACSLEGAGNTGELFF. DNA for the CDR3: TGTGCCTGCAGTTTAGAAGGGGCAGGGAACACCGGGGAGCTGTTTTTT.

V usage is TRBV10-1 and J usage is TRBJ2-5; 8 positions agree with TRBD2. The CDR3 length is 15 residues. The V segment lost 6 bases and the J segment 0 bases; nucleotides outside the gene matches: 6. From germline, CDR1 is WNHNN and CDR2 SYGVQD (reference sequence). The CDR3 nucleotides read TGCGCCAGCAGCGAGGGAGCGGGGGACCAAGAGACCCAGTACTTC. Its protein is CASSEGAGDQETQYF.

CDR3 sequence (DNA): TGCAGTGCCTACGGACAAGGGAATTCACCCCTCCACTTT. Amino acids: CSAYGQGNSPLHF. The V call is TRBV20-1, the J call TRBJ1-6; maybe TRBD1 (5 bases). Trimming took 6 bases from V and 7 from J, leaving 13 bases between them. The CDR3 covers 13 residues. CDR1 is DFQATT and CDR2 is SNEGSKA in the germline V gene (reference sequence).

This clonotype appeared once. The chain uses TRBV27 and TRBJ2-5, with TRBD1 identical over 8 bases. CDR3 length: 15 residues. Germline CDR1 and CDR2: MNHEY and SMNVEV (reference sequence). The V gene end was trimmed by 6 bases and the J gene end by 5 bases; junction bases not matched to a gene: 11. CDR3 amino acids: CASRPDAGGGETQYF. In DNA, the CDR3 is TGTGCCAGCAGACCCGACGCAGGGGGCGGGGAGACCCAGTACTTC.

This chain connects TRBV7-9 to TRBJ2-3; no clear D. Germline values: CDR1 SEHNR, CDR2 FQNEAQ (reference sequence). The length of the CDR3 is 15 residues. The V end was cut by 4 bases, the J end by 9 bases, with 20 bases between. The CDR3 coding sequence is TGTGCCAGCAGCTCCCCCGGTCCTTCCCCCCCGACGCAGTATTTT. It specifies CASSSPGPSPPTQYF.

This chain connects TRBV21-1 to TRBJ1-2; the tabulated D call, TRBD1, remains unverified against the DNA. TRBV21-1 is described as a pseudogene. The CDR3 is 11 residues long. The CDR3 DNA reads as TGTGCCAGTCCCGGGGCCTATGGCTACACCTTC. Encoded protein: CASPGAYGYTF.

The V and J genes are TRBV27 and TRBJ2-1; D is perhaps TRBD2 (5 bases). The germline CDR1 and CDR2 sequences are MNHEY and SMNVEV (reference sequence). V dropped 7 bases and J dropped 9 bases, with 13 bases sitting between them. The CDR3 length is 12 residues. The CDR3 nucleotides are TGTGCCAGCAATGACGCCCGGGGTGAGCAGTTCTTC. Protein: CASNDARGEQFF.

CDR3 bases: TGCGCCAGCAGCCAAGATAGGGATGGGCAGCCCCAGCATTTT. Amino acid sequence: CASSQDRDGQPQHF. J is TRBJ1-5 and V is TRBV4-1; no clear D. The CDR3 is made up of 14 amino acids. CDR1 and CDR2 from the germline V gene are MGHRA and YSYEKL. V lost 0 bases to trimming and J lost 7 bases, with 10 bases between them.

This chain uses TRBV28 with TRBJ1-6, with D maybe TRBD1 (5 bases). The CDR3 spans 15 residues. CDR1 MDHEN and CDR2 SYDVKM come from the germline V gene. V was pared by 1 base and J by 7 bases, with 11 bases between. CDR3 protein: CASSLLGGQNSPLHF. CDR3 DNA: TGTGCCAGCAGTTTATTGGGGGGTCAGAATTCACCCCTCCACTTT.

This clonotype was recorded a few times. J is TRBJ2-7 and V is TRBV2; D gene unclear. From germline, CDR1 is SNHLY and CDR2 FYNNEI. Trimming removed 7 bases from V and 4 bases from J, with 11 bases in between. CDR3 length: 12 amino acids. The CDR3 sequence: CASTVAAYEQYF. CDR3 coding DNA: TGTGCCAGCACCGTGGCAGCGTACGAGCAGTACTTC.